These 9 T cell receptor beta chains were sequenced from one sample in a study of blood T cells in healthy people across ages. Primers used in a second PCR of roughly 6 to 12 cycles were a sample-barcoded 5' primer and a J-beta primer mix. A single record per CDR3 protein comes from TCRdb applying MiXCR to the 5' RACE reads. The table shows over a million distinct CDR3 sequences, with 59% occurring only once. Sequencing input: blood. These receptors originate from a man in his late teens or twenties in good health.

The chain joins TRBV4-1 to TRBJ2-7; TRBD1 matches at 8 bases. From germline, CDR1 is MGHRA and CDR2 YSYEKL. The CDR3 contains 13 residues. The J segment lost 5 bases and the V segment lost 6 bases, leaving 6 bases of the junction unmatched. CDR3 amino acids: CASRLQGGHEQYF. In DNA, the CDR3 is TGCGCCAGCAGGCTACAGGGGGGACACGAGCAGTACTTC.

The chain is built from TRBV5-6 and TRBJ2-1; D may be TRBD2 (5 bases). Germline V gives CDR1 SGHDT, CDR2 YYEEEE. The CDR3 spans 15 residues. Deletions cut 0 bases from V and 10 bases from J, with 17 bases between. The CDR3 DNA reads TGTGCCAGCAGCTTGGCCCTCGGGGAGCCGGGCGAGCAGTTCTTC. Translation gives CASSLALGEPGEQFF. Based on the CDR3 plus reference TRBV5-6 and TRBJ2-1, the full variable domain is DAGVTQSPTHLIKTRGQQVTLRCSPKSGHDTVSWYQQALGQGPQFIFQYYEEEERQRGNFPDRFSGHQFPNYSSELNVNALLLGDSALYLCASSLALGEPGEQFFGPGTRLTVL.

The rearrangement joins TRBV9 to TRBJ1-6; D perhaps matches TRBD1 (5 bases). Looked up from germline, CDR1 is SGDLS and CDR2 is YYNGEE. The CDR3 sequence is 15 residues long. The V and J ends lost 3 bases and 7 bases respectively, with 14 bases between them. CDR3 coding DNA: TGTGCCAGCAGCGCCAGGGCCCTGGGAAATTCACCCCTCCACTTT. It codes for CASSARALGNSPLHF.

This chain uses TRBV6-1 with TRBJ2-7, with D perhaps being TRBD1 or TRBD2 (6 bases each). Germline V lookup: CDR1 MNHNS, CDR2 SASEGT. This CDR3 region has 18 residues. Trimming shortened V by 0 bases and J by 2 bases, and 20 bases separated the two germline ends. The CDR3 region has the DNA TGTGCCAGCAGTGAAGCGCTTCTGGGGGGCAGATCCCCCTACGAGCAGTACTTC. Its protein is CASSEALLGGRSPYEQYF.

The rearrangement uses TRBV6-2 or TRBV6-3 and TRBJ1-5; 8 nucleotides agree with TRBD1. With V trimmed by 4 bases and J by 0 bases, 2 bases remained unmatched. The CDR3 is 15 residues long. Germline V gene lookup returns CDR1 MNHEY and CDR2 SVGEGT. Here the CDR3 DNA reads TGTGCCAGCAGTTGGACAGGGCGTAGCAATCAGCCCCAGCATTTT. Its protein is CASSWTGRSNQPQHF.

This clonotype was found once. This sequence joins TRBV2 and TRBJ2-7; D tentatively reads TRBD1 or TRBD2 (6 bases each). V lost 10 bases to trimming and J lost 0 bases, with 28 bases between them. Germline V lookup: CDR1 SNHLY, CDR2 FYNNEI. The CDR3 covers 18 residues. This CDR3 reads CATKTRGAQQLSSYEQYF. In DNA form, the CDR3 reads TGTGCCACAAAGACGAGGGGGGCCCAGCAGCTAAGCTCCTACGAGCAGTACTTC.

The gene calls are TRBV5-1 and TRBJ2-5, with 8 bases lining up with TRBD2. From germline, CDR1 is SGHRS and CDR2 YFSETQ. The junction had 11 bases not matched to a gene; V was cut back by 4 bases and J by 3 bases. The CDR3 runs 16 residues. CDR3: CASSLGGTRREETQYF. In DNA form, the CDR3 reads TGCGCCAGCAGCCTCGGGGGGACTAGAAGGGAAGAGACCCAGTACTTC.

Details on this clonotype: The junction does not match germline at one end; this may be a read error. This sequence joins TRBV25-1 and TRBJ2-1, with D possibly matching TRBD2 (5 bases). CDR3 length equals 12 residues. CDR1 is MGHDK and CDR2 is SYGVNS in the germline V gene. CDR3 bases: TGTGCCAGCAGACCACAATACGGGGAGCTGTTCTTC. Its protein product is CASRPQYGELFF. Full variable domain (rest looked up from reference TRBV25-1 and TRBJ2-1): EADIYQTPRYLVIGTGKKITLECSQTMGHDKMYWYQQDPGMELHLIHYSYGVNSTEKGDLSSESTVSRIRTEHFPLTLESARPSHTSQYLCASRPQYGELFFGPGTRLTVL.

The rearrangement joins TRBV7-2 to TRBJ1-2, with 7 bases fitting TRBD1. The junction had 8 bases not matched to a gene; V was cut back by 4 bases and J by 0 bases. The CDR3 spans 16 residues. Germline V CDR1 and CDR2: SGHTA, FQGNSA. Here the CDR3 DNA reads TGTGCCAGCAGCTCCCAGGGGGGGTTTTCTAACTATGGCTACACCTTC. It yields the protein CASSSQGGFSNYGYTF.